This TCR beta chain was sequenced in a study of blood T cell repertoires in COVID-19. At the level of the study: The cDNA or gDNA used as material had been derived from T cells, B-cell-depleted T cells, or PBMCs.

The V gene lost 6 bases and the J gene lost 5 bases, with 13 bases spanning the gap. The length of the CDR3 is 13 residues. Germline loops: CDR1 MNHEY, CDR2 SMNVEV (reference sequence). Cohort assignment relied on participant-reported clinical history. Cohort 3 recovery required two negative PCRs, clearance, or symptom resolution. Sequencing used immunoSEQ multiplex PCR; TCRdb keeps in-frame clones, though not all of them. The sample has over 110,000 clones, around 86% seen once; the top ten hold approximately 10%. This clonotype was obtained from a man aged 60-69 years who had recovered from COVID-19. V and J are TRBV27 and TRBJ2-5, with a weak D call TRBD2 (6 bases). The specimen was PBMCs or T cells enriched from blood (not recorded which). CDR3 sequence: CASRTGTLETQYF. DNA for the CDR3: TGTGCCAGCAGGACCGGGACTCTCGAGACCCAGTACTTC.